Following are 23 T cell receptor beta chains from one sample sequenced in a study of T cells in Graves' hyperthyroidism and ophthalmopathy. The CDR3 regions of TCR beta were amplified from RNA transcripts. Carried out on the TCR CDR3, a first-round RT-PCR used the HTBI primer set. TCRdb reprocessed the multiplex PCR reads with MiXCR, giving one entry per CDR3 protein. The sample lists approximately 410,000 distinct CDR3 sequences, roughly 14% occurring once. Sequencing was performed on blood. These TCRs come from a man aged 18-30 years with Graves' ophthalmopathy.

This clonotype showed up many times. This rearrangement joins TRBV10-1 to TRBJ2-2; D might be TRBD2 (5 bases). The length of the CDR3 is 14 residues. CDR1 and CDR2 from the germline V gene are WNHNN and SYGVQD (reference sequence). The V end was cut by 2 bases, the J end by 5 bases, with 9 bases between. DNA for the CDR3: TGCGCCAGCAGTGAGATGAGGGAGACCGGGGAGCTGTTTTTT. Translating gives CASSEMRETGELFF.

This clonotype was counted once. J is TRBJ1-2 and V is TRBV12-3 or TRBV12-4, with D unclear. This CDR3 region has 12 residues. V was pared by 3 bases and J by 8 bases, with 10 bases between. This CDR3 is CASSFRDNGYTF. Written as DNA, the CDR3 is TGTGCCAGCAGTTTTAGGGATAACGGCTACACCTTC.

This clonotype was recorded many times. The chain combines TRBV20-1 with TRBJ2-1; 14 nucleotides line up with TRBD2. The CDR3 totals 16 residues. Germline V gives CDR1 DFQATT, CDR2 SNEGSKA (reference sequence). J lost 7 bases, V lost 5 bases, and 10 bases had no gene match. CDR3 amino acids: CSALQTSGGARNEQFF. For the CDR3, the DNA is TGCAGTGCTCTACAGACTAGCGGGGGGGCACGTAATGAGCAGTTCTTC.

Comment on this clonotype: A single base separates this from a much larger clone, so it may be a read error. The gene calls are TRBV28 and TRBJ2-1; 8 nucleotides agree with TRBD1. Judging by the DNA end, TRBJ2-7 fits better; the J call may be wrong. The germline V gene has CDR1 MDHEN and CDR2 SYDVKM. This CDR3 spans 13 amino acids. CDR3 residues: CASGAGGFNEQYF. Here the CDR3 DNA reads TGTGCCAGCGGGGCAGGGGGCTTCAATGAGCAGTACTTC.

This clonotype was counted ten times or more. This rearrangement joins TRBV24-1 to TRBJ1-4; the D is unclear. In germline, CDR1 is KGHDR, CDR2 SFDVKD. V lost 6 bases and J lost 0, with 10 bases in between. The CDR3 spans 15 residues. The CDR3: CATSSAGATNEKLFF. CDR3 coding DNA: TGTGCCACCAGTTCGGCGGGTGCAACTAATGAAAAACTGTTTTTT.

This rearrangement joins TRBV7-6 to TRBJ1-4; D is possibly TRBD1 (5 bases). This CDR3 spans 14 amino acids. Deletions cut 2 bases from V and 5 bases from J, with 9 bases between. Germline CDR1 and CDR2: SGHVS and FNYEAQ. The CDR3 DNA reads TGTGCCAGCAGCTTAAGGGCAGGGAATGAAAAACTGTTTTTT. Translation gives CASSLRAGNEKLFF.

This chain joins TRBV18 and TRBJ1-4; D remains unclear. The CDR3 has 15 residues. The germline V and J ends were trimmed by 4 bases and 0 bases, with 9 bases remaining between them. Germline values: CDR1 KGHSH, CDR2 LQKENI. CDR3 in amino acids: CASSLRDSTNEKLFF. CDR3 coding DNA: TGTGCCAGCTCACTGAGGGATTCAACTAATGAAAAACTGTTTTTT.

A few counts support this clonotype. This chain joins TRBV27 and TRBJ1-6; D gene unclear. The CDR3 contains 13 residues. V was trimmed by 0 bases and J by 15 bases, leaving 12 bases between them. Germline V gives CDR1 MNHEY, CDR2 SMNVEV (reference sequence). CDR3 sequence reads: CASSLSATSYLHF. As DNA, the CDR3 is TGTGCCAGCAGTTTATCGGCCACCTCATACCTCCACTTT.

About this clonotype: It may be a read error: a sequence one base away is much more abundant. The rearrangement joins TRBV29-1 to TRBJ2-7; possible D gene TRBD1, 5 bases. The germline V gene encodes CDR1 SQVTM and CDR2 ANQGSEA. This CDR3 is 12 amino acids long. The CDR3 is CRVTQGSYEQYF. DNA for the CDR3: TGCCGCGTCACTCAGGGATCCTACGAGCAGTACTTC.

This clonotype occurred a few times. This chain connects TRBV7-9 to TRBJ2-3, with 9 bases that match TRBD1. This CDR3 contains 14 residues. Germline CDR1 SEHNR, CDR2 FQNEAQ (reference sequence). Unmatched junction bases numbered 2, after V lost 2 bases and J lost 5 bases. Here the CDR3 reads CASSLTGGQDTQYF. DNA of the CDR3: TGTGCCAGCAGCTTAACAGGGGGCCAAGATACGCAGTATTTT.

With regard to this clonotype: Its ends do not fully match the called genes, so a read error is possible. This CDR3 reads CTSSPRQGQSTEAFF. For the CDR3, the DNA is TGTACCAGCAGCCCCCGACAGGGGCAAAGCACTGAAGCTTTCTTT. The gene calls are TRBV7-3 and TRBJ1-1, with 8 positions matching TRBD1. The CDR3 contains 15 residues. Germline V gene data show CDR1 as SGHTA and CDR2 as FQGTGA.

The V and J genes are TRBV4-1 and TRBJ2-3, with D possibly TRBD1 on 6 matching bases. Germline CDR1 and CDR2: MGHRA and YSYEKL. CDR3 size: 16 residues. V was cut by 2 bases and J by 1 base, with 13 bases left in between. CDR3 amino acids: CASSQQQGGGTDTQYF. CDR3 bases: TGCGCCAGCAGCCAACAACAGGGTGGGGGCACAGATACGCAGTATTTT.

Concerning this clonotype itself: A read error may explain this, as a much larger clone is one base away. The chain carries TRBV18 and TRBJ2-3; a possible D gene is TRBD2 (5 bases). The CDR3 has 14 amino acids. Germline CDR1 is KGHSH and CDR2 is LQKENI. The DNA for the CDR3 is TGTGTCAGCTCCCCGGGGAGTGGCCGAGATACGCAGTATTTT. Its protein product is CVSSPGSGRDTQYF.

This clonotype has ten or more counts. The rearrangement joins TRBV10-3 to TRBJ2-5; D unresolved. The CDR3 has 14 amino acids. Germline CDR1 is ENHRY and CDR2 is SYGVKD. Trimming pared 8 bases from V and 5 bases from J, leaving 18 bases between. The CDR3 here is CAIGLGRLGETQYF. In DNA, the CDR3 is TGTGCCATCGGCCTGGGCCGTCTCGGGGAGACCCAGTACTTC.

This clonotype was recorded at least ten times. V and J are TRBV5-5 and TRBJ1-5; D unclear. The CDR3 spans 14 residues. With 4 bases removed from V and 4 bases from J, the gap between germline ends came to 12 bases. Germline assignment: CDR1 SGHKS and CDR2 YYEKEE (reference sequence). The CDR3 nucleotides read TGTGCCAGCAGCGAAGGACCGTGGAATCAGCCCCAGCATTTT. It codes for CASSEGPWNQPQHF.

CDR3 protein: CASSGTGTTGNEQFF. CDR3 sequence (DNA): TGTGCCAGCAGCGGAACCGGGACAACCGGAAATGAGCAGTTCTTC. The rearrangement uses TRBV9 and TRBJ2-1, with D tentatively TRBD1 (6 bases). V lost 3 bases and J lost 7, with 17 bases in between. Germline values: CDR1 SGDLS, CDR2 YYNGEE. This CDR3 is built from 15 residues.

V gene TRBV6-1 combines with J gene TRBJ2-7; 7 bases match TRBD2. Germline V gene sequence: CDR1 MNHNS, CDR2 SASEGT. This CDR3 contains 13 residues. V lost 7 bases and J lost 4; bases outside the gene matches: 7. CDR3 protein: CASNLAESYEQYF. Here the CDR3 DNA reads TGTGCCAGCAATCTAGCGGAGTCTTACGAGCAGTACTTC.

The CDR3 nucleotides are TGTGCCACCAGCAGAGACCAGCTTGCCTACGAGCAGTACTTC. Translation: CATSRDQLAYEQYF. V usage is TRBV15 and J usage is TRBJ2-7; D not resolved. The germline CDR1 and CDR2 sequences are LNHNV and YYDKDF (reference sequence). This CDR3 is built from 14 residues. The V and J ends lost 0 bases and 2 bases respectively, with 8 bases between them.

This clonotype was counted many times. V and J are TRBV3-1 and TRBJ2-1; 12 bases match TRBD2. Per the germline V gene, CDR1 is LGHDT and CDR2 is YNNKEL (reference sequence). This CDR3 has 14 amino acids. Trimming at V came to 4 bases and at J to 9 bases, leaving 4 bases not matched to a gene. The CDR3: CASSPASGRAEQFF. The CDR3 DNA reads as TGTGCCAGCAGCCCGGCTAGCGGGAGGGCTGAGCAGTTCTTC.

The chain recombines TRBV29-1 with TRBJ2-7; TRBD1 is a possible D gene (6 bases). Trimming cost V 4 bases and J 0 bases, with 10 bases left between them. The CDR3 is 13 residues long. Germline CDR1 reads SQVTM; CDR2 reads ANQGSEA. The CDR3 loop is CSVVGDISYEQYF. DNA of the CDR3: TGCAGCGTTGTAGGGGACATCTCCTACGAGCAGTACTTC.

This clonotype was seen ten or more times. This chain links TRBV2 with TRBJ2-1; D not certain. The CDR3 is made up of 11 amino acids. Germline values: CDR1 SNHLY, CDR2 FYNNEI. V gave up 7 bases and J gave up 5 bases, with 6 bases separating them. DNA of the CDR3: TGTGCCAGCACAGGTAACAATGAGCAGTTCTTC. It translates to CASTGNNEQFF.

This clonotype was observed many times. The J gene is TRBJ2-1, the V gene TRBV11-3; D is perhaps TRBD1 or TRBD2 (5 bases each). The ends were cut back, 0 bases at V and 5 bases at J, with 14 bases in the middle. The CDR3 extends over 16 amino acids. From germline, CDR1 is SGHNT and CDR2 YENEEA. The CDR3 protein is CASSLDPVWGNNEQFF. The CDR3 region has the DNA TGTGCCAGCAGCTTAGATCCGGTTTGGGGGAACAATGAGCAGTTCTTC.

This clonotype was counted once. This chain uses TRBV27 with TRBJ2-1; possible D gene TRBD2, 5 bases. Per germline, CDR1 MNHEY and CDR2 SMNVEV (reference sequence). The CDR3 is 16 residues long. The germline V and J ends were trimmed by 0 bases and 3 bases, with 12 bases remaining between them. CDR3 protein: CASSLSRSGLYNEQFF. The CDR3 region has the DNA TGTGCCAGCAGTTTATCACGGTCTGGACTCTACAATGAGCAGTTCTTC.